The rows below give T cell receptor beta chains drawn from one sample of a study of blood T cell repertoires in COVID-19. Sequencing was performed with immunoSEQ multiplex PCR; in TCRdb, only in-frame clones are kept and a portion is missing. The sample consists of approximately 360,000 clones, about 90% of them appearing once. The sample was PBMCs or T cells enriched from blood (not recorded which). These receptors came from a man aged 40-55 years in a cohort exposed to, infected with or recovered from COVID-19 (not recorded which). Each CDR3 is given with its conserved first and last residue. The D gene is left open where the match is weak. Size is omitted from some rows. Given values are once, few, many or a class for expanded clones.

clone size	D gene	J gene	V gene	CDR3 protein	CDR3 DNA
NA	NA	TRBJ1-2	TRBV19	CASSQRHRVHYGYTF	TGTGCCAGTAGTCAACGCCACAGGGTCCATTATGGCTACACCTTC
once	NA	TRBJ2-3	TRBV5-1	CASSWQGFADTQYF	TGCGCCAGCAGCTGGCAGGGATTTGCAGATACGCAGTATTTT
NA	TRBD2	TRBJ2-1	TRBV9	CASSVGLAGDRYEQFF	TGTGCCAGCAGCGTAGGATTAGCGGGAGATAGGTATGAGCAGTTCTTC
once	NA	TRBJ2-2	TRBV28	CASGQGNTGELFF	TGTGCCAGCGGGCAGGGGAACACCGGGGAGCTGTTTTTT
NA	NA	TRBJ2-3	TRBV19	CASSTLSGTDTQYF	TGTGCCAGTAGTACGTTGAGCGGCACAGATACGCAGTATTTT
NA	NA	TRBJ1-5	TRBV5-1	CASSLVSGKDQPQHF	TGCGCCAGCAGCTTGGTGTCAGGAAAAGATCAGCCCCAGCATTTT
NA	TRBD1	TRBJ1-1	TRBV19	CASSPRDRGNTEAFF	TGTGCCAGTAGTCCCCGGGACAGGGGGAACACTGAAGCTTTCTTT
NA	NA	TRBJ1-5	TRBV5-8	CASSSDIRQPQHF	TGTGCCAGCAGCTCGGACATAAGGCAGCCCCAGCATTTT
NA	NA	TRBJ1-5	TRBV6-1	CASSDHYSNQPQHF	TGTGCCAGCAGTGATCACTATAGCAATCAGCCCCAGCATTTT
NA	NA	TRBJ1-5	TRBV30	CAWSRQGNEPQHF	TGTGCCTGGAGTCGGCAGGGGAATGAGCCCCAGCATTTT
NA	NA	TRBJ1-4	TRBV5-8	CASSLKQGATNEKLFF	TGTGCCAGCAGCTTAAAACAGGGTGCAACTAATGAAAAACTGTTTTTT
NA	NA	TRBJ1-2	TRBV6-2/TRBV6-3	CASSAPGRTFGIGYTF	TGTGCCAGCAGTGCTCCCGGTCGTACGTTTGGTATAGGCTACACCTTC
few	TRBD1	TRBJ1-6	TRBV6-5	CASRGTGRNSPLHF	TGTGCCAGCAGAGGGACAGGGAGGAATTCACCCCTCCACTTT
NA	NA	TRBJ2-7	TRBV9	CASSVGGRGPYEQYF	TGTGCCAGCAGCGTAGGTGGCAGGGGACCCTACGAGCAGTACTTC
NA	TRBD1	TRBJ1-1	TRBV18	CASSPGQVLNTEAFF	TGTGCCAGCTCACCGGGACAGGTTCTGAACACTGAAGCTTTCTTT
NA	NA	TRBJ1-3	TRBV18	CASSPQPGAGSGNTIYF	TGTGCCAGCTCACCCCAACCGGGCGCGGGTTCTGGAAACACCATATATTTT
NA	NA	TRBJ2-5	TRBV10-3	CAISESDSQETQYF	TGTGCCATCAGTGAGTCGGACAGTCAAGAGACCCAGTACTTC
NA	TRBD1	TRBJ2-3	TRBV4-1	CASSRGTGGLNTDTQYF	TGCGCCAGCAGCCGAGGGACAGGGGGTCTAAACACAGATACGCAGTATTTT
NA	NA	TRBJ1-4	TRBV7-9	CASSFKTDNEKLFF	TGTGCCAGCAGCTTCAAAACAGATAATGAAAAACTGTTTTTT
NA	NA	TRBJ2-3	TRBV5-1	CASSLVEYPDTQYF	TGCGCCAGCAGCTTGGTGGAGTACCCAGATACGCAGTATTTT
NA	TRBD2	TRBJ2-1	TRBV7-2	CASSSSGRVYNEQFF	TGTGCCAGCAGCTCTAGCGGGAGGGTCTACAATGAGCAGTTCTTC
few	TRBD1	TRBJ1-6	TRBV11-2	CASSSQGALGSPLHF	TGTGCCAGCAGCTCGCAGGGGGCGCTTGGTTCACCCCTCCACTTT
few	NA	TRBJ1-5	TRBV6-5	CAGSRDNGYNQPQHF	TGTGCCGGATCCCGGGACAACGGCTATAATCAGCCCCAGCATTTT
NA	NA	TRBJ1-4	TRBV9	CASSSGVNRDNEKLFF	TGTGCCAGCAGCTCCGGGGTTAACCGGGATAATGAAAAACTGTTTTTT
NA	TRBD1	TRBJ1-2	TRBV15	CATSIGDQGDYGYTF	TGTGCCACCAGCATCGGGGACCAGGGGGACTATGGCTACACCTTC
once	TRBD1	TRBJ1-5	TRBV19	CASRGTAQRAQHF	TGTGCCAGTAGAGGGACAGCCCAAAGGGCCCAGCATTTT
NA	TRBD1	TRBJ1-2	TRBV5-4	CASSPTGGTYGYTF	TGTGCCAGCAGCCCTACAGGGGGCACCTATGGCTACACCTTC
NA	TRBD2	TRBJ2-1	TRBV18	CASSPRPGREGNEQFF	TGTGCCAGCTCACCCAGGCCCGGGCGGGAGGGCAATGAGCAGTTCTTC
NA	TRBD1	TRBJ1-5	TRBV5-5	CASSLRDRVRGNQPQHF	TGTGCCAGCAGCTTGCGAGACAGGGTGAGAGGCAATCAGCCCCAGCATTTT
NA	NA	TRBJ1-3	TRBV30	CAWSVGGVRNTIYF	TGTGCCTGGAGTGTAGGGGGGGTGAGAAACACCATATATTTT
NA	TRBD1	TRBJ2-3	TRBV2	CASKTGQSTDTQYF	TGTGCCAGCAAGACGGGACAGAGCACAGATACGCAGTATTTT
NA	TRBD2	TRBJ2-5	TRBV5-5	CASSQREQETQYF	TGTGCCAGCAGCCAGCGGGAACAAGAGACCCAGTACTTC
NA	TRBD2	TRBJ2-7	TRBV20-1	CSAGTSYEQYF	TGCAGTGCAGGGACTAGCTACGAGCAGTACTTC
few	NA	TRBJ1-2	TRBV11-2	CASSLGRSAYGYTF	TGTGCCAGCAGCTTGGGGCGATCGGCCTACGGCTACACCTTC
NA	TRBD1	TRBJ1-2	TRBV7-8	CASSPSTLTGGYGYTF	TGTGCCAGCAGCCCCTCCACCTTGACAGGGGGCTATGGCTACACCTTC
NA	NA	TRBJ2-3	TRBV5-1	CASSLRGRTDTQYF	TGCGCCAGCAGCTTGAGGGGAAGGACAGATACGCAGTATTTT
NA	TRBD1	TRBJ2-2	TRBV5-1	CASSYGTGRQTGELFF	TGCGCCAGCAGCTACGGGACAGGAAGACAAACCGGGGAGCTGTTTTTT
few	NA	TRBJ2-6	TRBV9	CASSAEGLRANVLTF	TGTGCCAGCAGCGCGGAAGGACTCAGGGCCAACGTCCTGACTTTC
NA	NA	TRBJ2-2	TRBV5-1	CASSLDWNTGELFF	TGCGCCAGCAGCTTGGACTGGAACACCGGGGAGCTGTTTTTT
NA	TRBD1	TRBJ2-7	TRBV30	CAWIPTGSSYEQYF	TGTGCCTGGATCCCGACAGGGAGCTCCTACGAGCAGTACTTC